One sample yielded the 21 T cell receptor beta chains listed below, sequenced in a study of cytomegalovirus exposure and HLA in healthy donors. 13 Jbeta primers and 60 Vbeta primers were used for the PCR. Generated by immunoSEQ multiplex PCR, the TCRdb table keeps only in-frame clones and is missing some. This table holds under 150,000 clones, roughly four fifths found once. The sample consisted of PBMCs. Source of these receptors: a man between 35 and 55 years old in good health and CMV-seropositive.

The chain has TRBV14 and TRBJ2-1; 12 bases are a match to TRBD2. V was clipped by 5 bases and J by 7 bases; unmatched bases: 12. This CDR3 is built from 17 residues. Per the germline V gene, CDR1 is SGHDN and CDR2 is FVKESK. In DNA, the CDR3 is TGTGCCAGCAGCTTTCGACTAGCGGGAGTAGTAGAGAATGAGCAGTTCTTC. Encoded protein: CASSFRLAGVVENEQFF.

The chain links TRBV7-2 to TRBJ1-5, with 7 bases that match TRBD1. Per germline, CDR1 SGHTA and CDR2 FQGNSA. After removal of 3 bases from V and 4 bases from J, the junction contained 3 bases not matched to a gene. The CDR3 is 14 amino acids. The CDR3 sequence: CASSLRDSNQPQHF. CDR3 DNA sequence: TGTGCCAGCAGCTTGAGGGACAGTAATCAGCCCCAGCATTTT. Filled out from reference TRBV7-2 and TRBJ1-5, the complete variable domain reads GAGVSQSPSNKVTEKGKDVELRCDPISGHTALYWYRQSLGQGLEFLIYFQGNSAPDKSGLPSDRFSAERTGGSVSTLTIQRTQQEDSAVYLCASSLRDSNQPQHFGDGTRLSIL.

The chain couples TRBV30 to TRBJ2-5; 9 bases match TRBD1. The V and J ends lost 2 bases and 2 bases, in that order; junction bases with no gene match: 3. Germline-derived CDR1 and CDR2 are GTSNPN and SVGIG (reference sequence). This CDR3 has 14 amino acids. CDR3 sequence (DNA): TGTGCCTGGAGTCGGGACAGGGAGCAAGAGACCCAGTACTTC. Translated: CAWSRDREQETQYF. The full variable domain, completed using reference TRBV30 and TRBJ2-5, is SQTIHQWPATLVQPVGSPLSLECTVEGTSNPNLYWYRQAAGRGLQLLFYSVGIGQISSEVPQNLSASRPQDRQFILSSKKLLLSDSGFYLCAWSRDREQETQYFGPGTRLLVL.

The chain joins TRBV28 to TRBJ2-5; D unresolved. V lost 5 bases to trimming and J lost 1 base, with 11 bases between them. The CDR3 has 14 amino acids. CDR1 is MDHEN and CDR2 is SYDVKM in the germline V gene. The CDR3 protein is CASSEAPPQETQYF. The CDR3 bases are TGTGCCAGCAGTGAGGCACCGCCCCAAGAGACCCAGTACTTC.

The CDR3 region is CASSATGLAFYEQFF. In nucleotides, the CDR3 is TGCGCCAGCAGCGCTACGGGACTAGCGTTCTATGAGCAGTTCTTC. The chain employs TRBV10-2 and TRBJ2-1; 10 nucleotides match TRBD2. This CDR3 has 15 amino acids. J gave up 8 bases and V 6 bases, and 10 bases lay outside the gene matches. Germline assignment: CDR1 WSHSY and CDR2 SAAADI.

This chain uses TRBV2 with TRBJ2-3; 10 nucleotides agree with TRBD2. V lost 7 bases to trimming and J lost 5 bases; unmatched junction nucleotides: 6. The CDR3 is 14 residues long. Germline-derived CDR1 and CDR2 are SNHLY and FYNNEI. CDR3 sequence (DNA): TGTGCCAGCATCCTAGCGGGAGCGGTAGATACGCAGTATTTT. The encoded protein is CASILAGAVDTQYF.

V gene TRBV18 combines with J gene TRBJ2-3, with 7 bases matching TRBD1. CDR1 is KGHSH and CDR2 is LQKENI in the germline V gene. V shed 2 bases, J shed 2 bases, and the junction held 4 bases outside the gene matches. The CDR3 has 15 residues. CDR3 amino acids: CASSPTTGPTDTQYF. The CDR3 DNA reads as TGTGCCAGCTCACCAACGACAGGGCCCACAGATACGCAGTATTTT.

The V call is TRBV7-2, the J call TRBJ1-4, with TRBD1 matching over 7 bases. Trimming removed 5 bases from V and 8 bases from J; junction bases left unmatched: 14. Germline lookup yields CDR1 SGHTA and CDR2 FQGNSA. The CDR3 runs 16 residues. The CDR3 sequence: CASSQLGGPAEEKLFF. The DNA for the CDR3 is TGTGCCAGCAGCCAATTAGGGGGCCCGGCGGAGGAAAAACTGTTTTTT.

V is TRBV18 and J is TRBJ2-5; 9 bases agree with TRBD1. The germline V gene has CDR1 KGHSH and CDR2 LQKENI. V shed 6 bases and J 5 bases; nucleotides not matched to a gene: 10. The CDR3 sequence is 15 residues long. Here the CDR3 DNA reads TGTGCCAGCTCTCGAGGACAGGGGATGTCGGAGACCCAGTACTTC. Protein sequence: CASSRGQGMSETQYF.

CDR3 sequence: CASGGPGGRGRGGYTF. For the CDR3, the DNA is TGTGCCAGCGGAGGTCCGGGCGGCAGGGGGCGCGGAGGCTACACCTTC. This rearrangement joins TRBV11-1 to TRBJ1-2; 8 bases map to TRBD1. CDR1 and CDR2 from the germline V gene are SGHAT and FQDESV (reference sequence). There are 16 residues in the CDR3. V shed 8 bases, J shed 8 bases, and the junction held 19 bases outside the gene matches. The full variable domain, with the rest looked up from reference TRBV11-1 and TRBJ1-2, is EAEVAQSPRYKITEKSQAVAFWCDPISGHATLYWYRQILGQGPELLVQFQDESVVDDSQLPKDRFSAERLKGVDSTLKIQPAELGDSAMYLCASGGPGGRGRGGYTFGSGTRLTVV.

This clone was seen a few times. The CDR3 sequence is CASSGLILSTDTQYF. The DNA for the CDR3 is TGTGCCAGCAGTGGACTAATCCTCAGCACAGATACGCAGTATTTT. The J gene is TRBJ2-3, the V gene TRBV25-1, with D maybe TRBD2 (5 bases). CDR1 is MGHDK and CDR2 is SYGVNS in the germline V gene. The ends were cut back, 4 bases at V and 0 bases at J, with 11 bases in the middle. The CDR3 is made up of 15 amino acids.

This clone showed up just a few times. The chain carries TRBV28 and TRBJ2-7; tentative D call: TRBD1 (5 bases). This CDR3 has 16 residues. V gave up 4 bases and J gave up 5 bases, with 21 bases separating them. Germline CDR1 and CDR2: MDHEN and SYDVKM. CDR3 DNA sequence: TGTGCCAGCAGTTCCCAGGGTTCTGCAGTCCAGCACGAGCAGTACTTC. This codes for CASSSQGSAVQHEQYF.

In regard to this clone: Germline is not matched at one junction end, which may reflect a read error. This chain uses TRBV28 with TRBJ2-7; TRBD1 matches 8 bases. CDR1 and CDR2 from the germline V gene are MDHEN and SYDVKM. CDR3 length: 12 residues. The CDR3 spells CASSLVDRARHF. Here the CDR3 DNA reads TGTGCCAGCAGTTTGGTGGACAGGGCCCGTCACTTC.

V and J are TRBV15 and TRBJ1-4; D remains ambiguous. V lost 0 bases to trimming and J lost 8 bases, with 10 bases between them. The CDR3 has 14 amino acids. Germline CDR1 reads LNHNV; CDR2 reads YYDKDF (reference sequence). CDR3: CATSRDRMGEKLFF. The CDR3 DNA reads TGTGCCACCAGCAGAGACCGAATGGGCGAAAAACTGTTTTTT.

This clone was seen just once. Here the CDR3 DNA reads TGCGCCAGCAGCTTGATAGCTAGCGGGGATACGCAGTATTTT. Its protein product is CASSLIASGDTQYF. The rearrangement joins TRBV5-1 to TRBJ2-3, with 8 bases identical to TRBD2. Germline V gene data show CDR1 as SGHRS and CDR2 as YFSETQ. The V segment lost 1 base and the J segment 6 bases; nucleotides outside the gene matches: 4. This CDR3 has 14 amino acids.

Note on this clone: Distinct nucleotide sequences in the sample also encode this CDR3. The chain is built from TRBV19 and TRBJ2-5, with 7 bases aligning to TRBD2. There are 13 residues in the CDR3. Germline CDR1 and CDR2: LNHDA and SQIVND (reference sequence). The V segment lost 3 bases and the J segment 4 bases; nucleotides outside the gene matches: 2. The CDR3 DNA reads as TGTGCCAGTAGTATTGGCGGGGGAGAGACCCAGTACTTC. Its translation is CASSIGGGETQYF. The full variable domain, with the rest looked up from reference TRBV19 and TRBJ2-5, is DGGITQSPKYLFRKEGQNVTLSCEQNLNHDAMYWYRQDPGQGLRLIYYSQIVNDFQKGDIAEGYSVSREKKESFPLTVTSAQKNPTAFYLCASSIGGGETQYFGPGTRLLVL.

The chain carries TRBV9 and TRBJ1-3; D not certain. Germline loops: CDR1 SGDLS, CDR2 YYNGEE. The CDR3 spans 16 residues. V dropped 2 bases and J dropped 0 bases, with 12 bases sitting between them. The CDR3 loop is CASSVGEPDSGNTIYF. CDR3 in DNA: TGTGCCAGCAGCGTCGGGGAACCGGACTCTGGAAACACCATATATTTT.

This clone was found a few times. The rearrangement uses TRBV5-1 and TRBJ2-2, with a weak D call TRBD2 (6 bases). Germline assignment: CDR1 SGHRS and CDR2 YFSETQ. Between the trimmed V and J ends, which lost 0 bases and 6 bases, there was a span of 12 bases. The CDR3 loop spans 15 amino acids. CDR3 loop: CASSLGEALAGELFF. The DNA for the CDR3 is TGCGCCAGCAGCTTGGGGGAGGCCCTGGCCGGGGAGCTGTTTTTT.

CDR3 nucleotide sequence: TGTGCCAGCAGGGGACAGGGATTGAACACTGAAGCTTTCTTT. Translated, it gives CASRGQGLNTEAFF. The chain links TRBV2 to TRBJ1-1; 9 bases line up with TRBD1. V shed 6 bases, J shed 0 bases, and the junction held 2 bases outside the gene matches. There are 14 residues in the CDR3. Germline CDR1 reads SNHLY; CDR2 reads FYNNEI.

The chain joins TRBV7-2 to TRBJ1-2, with D possibly matching TRBD1 (6 bases). This CDR3 has 14 amino acids. Germline CDR1 reads SGHTA; CDR2 reads FQGNSA. V lost 1 base to trimming and J lost 0 bases, with 6 bases between them. The CDR3 region has the DNA TGTGCCAGCAGCTTAGGGACAGCTAACTATGGCTACACCTTC. Translated, it gives CASSLGTANYGYTF.

This clone was counted once. V usage is TRBV7-7 and J usage is TRBJ2-6; D may be TRBD2 (6 bases). The CDR3 covers 14 residues. CDR1 is SSHAT and CDR2 is FNYEAQ in the germline V gene (reference sequence). The V end lost 10 bases, the J end lost 0 bases, and 10 bases lay between the germline ends. CDR3 residues: CATGGSSGANVLTF. DNA for the CDR3: TGTGCCACCGGGGGATCCTCTGGGGCCAACGTCCTGACTTTC. Full variable domain (rest looked up from reference TRBV7-7 and TRBJ2-6): GAGVSQSPRYKVTKRGQDVTLRCDPISSHATLYWYQQALGQGPEFLTYFNYEAQPDKSGLPSDRFSAERPEGSISTLTIQRTEQRDSAMYRCATGGSSGANVLTFGAGSRLTVL.